This TCR beta chain was sequenced for a study of T-cell reconstitution after alpha-beta-depleted transplantation in children. Germline CDR1 reads SGHRS; CDR2 reads YFSETQ. V lost 0 bases and J 2 bases, leaving 9 bases between the germline ends. The CDR3 covers 14 residues. This clonotype was detected many times. Construction of the TCRbeta library involved unique molecular identifiers. TCRdb reprocessed the PCR reads via MiXCR and lists one record per CDR3 protein. The data show about 260,000 distinct CDR3 sequences, roughly 8.2% seen once. J is TRBJ2-7 and V is TRBV5-1; D might be TRBD1 or TRBD2, each matching 5 bases. This specimen was PBMCs, mostly from graft donor cells, taken 180 days after TCRalphabeta/CD19-depleted stem cell transplant. This receptor was obtained from a male patient younger than 18 who had a stem cell transplant for acute lymphoblastic leukemia, so the T cells may come from the graft donor. CDR3 coding DNA: TGCGCCAGCAGCTTGGAGGGACGGACCTACGAGCAGTACTTC. It is translated as CASSLEGRTYEQYF.